Listed below are T cell receptor beta chains from one sample, sequenced in a study of CD8 T cells in Susac syndrome. TCRdb re-called the immunoSEQ multiplex PCR reads through MiXCR, storing one row per CDR3 protein. The sample consists of 200,000 or so distinct CDR3 sequences, 92% of them appearing once. Material: CD8+ T cells from PBMCs. The receptor set was obtained from a human donor with multiple sclerosis. CDR3s include the opening cysteine and the closing phenylalanine or tryptophan. The D gene is left open where the match is weak. Size is stated for part of the rows, as once, few or many counts, or as a class when the clone is expanded.

abundance,d_gene,len,j_gene,v_gene,CDR3nt,CDR3aa
.,.,15,TRBJ1-4,TRBV7-9,TGTGCCAGCAGCTCCACTTCGGGAACTAATGAAAAACTGTTTTTT,CASSSTSGTNEKLFF
.,TRBD2,18,TRBJ2-1,TRBV4-3,TGCGCCAGCAGCCAAGACCCCCCGCGCGGGAGTTCCTACAATGAGCAGTTCTTC,CASSQDPPRGSSYNEQFF
.,.,14,TRBJ2-3,TRBV30,TGTGCCTGGAGTTCCCTAGGGGACACAGATACGCAGTATTTT,CAWSSLGDTDTQYF
.,.,17,TRBJ1-4,TRBV6-7,TGTGCCAGCAGTTGTTCTCTGGAGGAGGCAACTAATGAAAAACTGTTTTTT,CASSCSLEEATNEKLFF
.,TRBD2,18,TRBJ2-1,TRBV23-1,TGCGCCAGCAGTCAACCACGCCCGGGACTAGTTTCCTACAATGAGCAGTTCTTC,CASSQPRPGLVSYNEQFF
.,TRBD2,17,TRBJ2-7,TRBV19,TGTGCCAGTAGTACCCCCGGGACTAGCGGGTCGGTCTGGGAGCAGTACTTC,CASSTPGTSGSVWEQYF
.,TRBD1,17,TRBJ2-1,TRBV19,TGTGCCAGTAGTATGAATCGCCGGGACAGGGTATACAATGAGCAGTTCTTC,CASSMNRRDRVYNEQFF
.,TRBD1,16,TRBJ2-7,TRBV5-1,TGCGCCAGCAGCTTGGCATACCGGGACAGGGACTACGAGCAGTACTTC,CASSLAYRDRDYEQYF
once,.,15,TRBJ2-7,TRBV7-9,TGTGCCAGCAGCTTACACTTACAGGGGAGGTACGATCAGTACTTC,CASSLHLQGRYDQYF
.,TRBD2,15,TRBJ2-7,TRBV5-4,TGTGCCAGCAGCCCGGGGACTAGCGGGAGTACAGAGCAGTACTTC,CASSPGTSGSTEQYF
.,.,15,TRBJ1-2,TRBV21-1,TGTGCCAGCAGCATCGGGACAGGCGCTAACTATGGCTACACCTTC,CASSIGTGANYGYTF
once,.,16,TRBJ1-3,TRBV30,TGTGCCTGGAGTCCCCTCTTTGGGGGGATGGAAAACACCATATATTTT,CAWSPLFGGMENTIYF
.,.,12,TRBJ2-3,TRBV4-1,TGCGCCAGCAGCGGGGGAAGGGATACGCAGTATTTT,CASSGGRDTQYF
.,TRBD2,14,TRBJ2-5,TRBV4-1,TGCGCCAGCAGCGGGGAGGGGTATGGGGAGACCCAGTACTTC,CASSGEGYGETQYF
.,TRBD1,17,TRBJ1-1,TRBV7-9,TGTGCCAGCAGCTTAGAGAACGACAGGGTGGTGGTCACTGAAGCTTTCTTT,CASSLENDRVVVTEAFF
once,.,15,TRBJ2-5,TRBV24-1,TGTGCCACCAGTGTCATCGCAGGGAATCAAGAGACCCAGTACTTC,CATSVIAGNQETQYF
.,.,15,TRBJ2-3,TRBV3-1,TGTGCCAGCAGCCCCGGGTCCCATCGCACAGATACGCAGTATTTT,CASSPGSHRTDTQYF
.,.,15,TRBJ1-1,TRBV7-9,TGTGCCAGCAACCCATCAGGGAGAGTAGACACTGAAGCTTTCTTT,CASNPSGRVDTEAFF
.,TRBD1,17,TRBJ2-2,TRBV11-2,TGTGCCAGCACCGGGTGGGTGGTGGACAGGGTGACCGGGGAGCTGTTTTTT,CASTGWVVDRVTGELFF
.,.,15,TRBJ1-6,TRBV19,TGTGCCAGTAGTATCAAACAACCCTATAATTCACCCCTCCACTTT,CASSIKQPYNSPLHF
.,.,15,TRBJ1-1,TRBV7-9,TGTGCCAGCAGCTTAGCGTCTGGGGGGCACACTGAAGCTTTCTTT,CASSLASGGHTEAFF
.,.,14,TRBJ2-7,TRBV7-9,TGTGCCAGCAGCTTAGCGCCGGACTCCTACGAGCAGTACTTC,CASSLAPDSYEQYF
.,.,15,TRBJ2-1,TRBV7-8,TGTGCCAGCAGCTTAGCATCAGGGGCGCGGGATGAGCAGTTCTTC,CASSLASGARDEQFF
.,.,14,TRBJ1-6,TRBV10-3,TGTGCCATCAGAGATACAGGTGCCGATTCACCCCTCCACTTT,CAIRDTGADSPLHF
.,.,13,TRBJ2-1,TRBV12-3/TRBV12-4,TGTGCCAGCAGCACCGGGAGCTACAATGAGCAGTTCTTC,CASSTGSYNEQFF
.,TRBD1,13,TRBJ2-7,TRBV11-2,TGTGCCAGCACTGGGACAGCCTCCTACGAGCAGTACTTC,CASTGTASYEQYF